This T cell receptor beta chain was recorded in a study of blood T cell repertoires in COVID-19. Looking at the study overall: Acute-phase and convalescent COVID-19 samples originated in the United States, Italy and Spain. The analysed material was cDNA or gDNA that came from T cells, B-cell-depleted T cells, or PBMCs.

Seattle patients were enrolled during active infection and followed longitudinally. Between the trimmed V and J ends, which lost 4 bases and 3 bases, there was a span of 11 bases. The CDR3 length is 13 residues. The germline V gene has CDR1 SGHTS and CDR2 YDEGEE. Source study methods: Amplification of reference gene primers was used by the study to estimate nucleated cell counts. Profiling relied on immunoSEQ multiplex PCR, and the TCRdb table lists in-frame clones only, not all of them. V, J and clone size were drawn from that table, and D and trimming were deduced from the DNA. The sample yields about 130,000 clones, around 89% seen once.

Sequenced: peripheral blood. The sequence came from a man aged 55 to 70 with COVID-19, enrolled during active disease. The V call is TRBV5-8, the J call TRBJ2-7, with D maybe TRBD1 (6 bases). CDR3 sequence (DNA): TGTGCCAGCAGCGACGGACAGATCTACGAGCAGTACTTC. Protein: CASSDGQIYEQYF.